The 4 T cell receptor beta chains below were found in one sample sequenced in a study of PD-1 blockade in classical Hodgkin lymphoma. Time point indicated: cycle 4 day 1 (C4D1), after 6 weeks of nivolumab. Every patient experienced relapse after autologous stem cell transplantation, and brentuximab vedotin exposure varied. Some clones are missing from TCRdb's copy, which holds only in-frame ones; the method was immunoSEQ multiplex PCR. The sample includes around 35,000 clones, around 68% of them seen just once. Sequencing was performed on peripheral blood mononuclear cells (PBMCs), taken before the fourth cycle of nivolumab. Receptors were obtained from a human donor with classical Hodgkin lymphoma.

The chain combines TRBV5-4 with TRBJ2-2; the match to TRBD2 covers 11 bases. The CDR3 extends over 16 amino acids. Germline-derived CDR1 and CDR2 are SGHNT and YYREEE (reference sequence). The V and J ends lost 2 bases and 4 bases, in that order; junction bases with no gene match: 4. In nucleotides, the CDR3 is TGTGCCAGCAGCTTCGGGACTAGCGGTTTCACCGGGGAGCTGTTTTTT. Translating it yields CASSFGTSGFTGELFF.

The rearrangement uses TRBV7-2 and TRBJ2-7; 9 nucleotides align to TRBD1. Unmatched junction bases numbered 5, after V lost 3 bases and J lost 5 bases. Germline V gene data show CDR1 as SGHTA and CDR2 as FQGNSA. CDR3 size: 14 residues. CDR3 nucleotide sequence: TGTGCCAGCAGCTTGGGGACAGGGCCCCACGAGCAGTACTTC. Its translation: CASSLGTGPHEQYF.

Notes on this clone: At one end, the junction sequence differs from germline, possibly due to a read error. The V gene is TRBV4-3, the J gene TRBJ2-2; D is tentatively TRBD1 or TRBD2 (7 bases each). The CDR3 consists of 17 residues. In germline, CDR1 is LGHNA, CDR2 YSLEER. CDR3 protein: CASGQGVGGPITGELFF. For the CDR3, the DNA is TGCGCCAGCGGCCAGGGGGTGGGAGGGCCGATCACCGGGGAGCTGTTTTTT.

The V call is TRBV30, the J call TRBJ2-7; the D call may be TRBD1 or TRBD2 (5 bases each). CDR3 size: 13 residues. From germline, CDR1 is GTSNPN and CDR2 SVGIG (reference sequence). V was cut by 2 bases and J by 3 bases, with 11 bases left in between. The CDR3 DNA reads TGTGCCTGGAGTCTTGGGACGCACTACGAGCAGTACTTC. It specifies CAWSLGTHYEQYF.